The clone carrying this T cell receptor (beta chain) was seen at least ten times. Antigen: not known. Amplification of TCR beta CDR3 regions used RNA as the template. HTBI primers drove first-round RT-PCR of the TCR CDR3. TCRdb recomputed calls from the multiplex PCR reads with MiXCR, one row per CDR3 protein. The repertoire holds approximately 530,000 distinct CDR3 sequences, with 15% to 20% as singletons. No progression to ophthalmopathy during 18 months of follow-up defined stable disease. Using 10 ml of fresh peripheral blood, PBMCs were prepared. The data stem from a study of T cells in Graves' hyperthyroidism and ophthalmopathy. The CDR3 loop spans 19 amino acids. CDR1 is SGHTA, CDR2 FQGNSA, per germline. Trimming at V came to 6 bases and at J to 4 bases, leaving 16 bases not matched to a gene. Study conclusions and caveats: In blood, most of the thyroid clonotypes expanded above 0.001 were also present.

This TCR derives from a woman in her late teens or twenties with Graves' hyperthyroidism. The sample comprised blood. The chain combines TRBV7-2 with TRBJ2-7; 15 bases are shared with TRBD2. In nucleotides, the CDR3 is TGTGCCAGCAGACAGACGTCGGGACTAGCGGGAGGCCGAGGATACGAGCAGTACTTC. It specifies CASRQTSGLAGGRGYEQYF.